These 7 T cell receptor beta chains originate from one sample sequenced in a study of cytomegalovirus exposure and HLA in healthy donors. With 60 Vbeta and 13 Jbeta primers, the PCR was carried out. The protocol was immunoSEQ multiplex PCR, while the TCRdb copy is restricted to in-frame clones and leaves out a portion. This table holds around 59,000 clones, 80% found once. Source material: PBMCs. Every receptor here comes from a woman aged 35 to 49 in good health and CMV-seronegative.

The chain uses TRBV18 and TRBJ1-5, with TRBD1 identical over 8 bases. The CDR3 runs 14 residues. The trim removed 6 bases at V and 5 bases at J, leaving 6 bases unmatched. In germline, CDR1 is KGHSH, CDR2 LQKENI. In nucleotides, the CDR3 is TGTGCCAGCTCCCGACAGGGGTTGGATCAGCCCCAGCATTTT. It encodes CASSRQGLDQPQHF.

The chain joins TRBV30 to TRBJ1-2; 9 bases match TRBD1. This CDR3 has 15 amino acids. V gave up 3 bases and J gave up 8 bases; unmatched junction bases: 13. Germline V gene lookup returns CDR1 GTSNPN and CDR2 SVGIG (reference sequence). CDR3 region: CAWSVGQGIFRGYTF. The DNA of the CDR3 is TGTGCCTGGAGCGTGGGACAGGGAATCTTTCGGGGCTACACCTTC.

This clone was counted a single time. The genes are TRBV4-1 and TRBJ2-7; the match to TRBD2 covers 7 bases. Unmatched junction bases numbered 18, after V lost 5 bases and J lost 2 bases. The CDR3 sequence is 18 residues long. From germline, CDR1 is MGHRA and CDR2 YSYEKL. CDR3 region: CASSSTEGSAGVPYEQYF. CDR3 in DNA: TGCGCCAGCAGCTCTACTGAGGGGTCGGCGGGAGTTCCCTACGAGCAGTACTTC.

This chain joins TRBV28 and TRBJ2-3; D is perhaps TRBD2 (6 bases). The length of the CDR3 is 15 residues. V was trimmed by 0 bases and J by 8 bases, leaving 15 bases between them. In germline, CDR1 is MDHEN, CDR2 SYDVKM. The CDR3 region has the DNA TGTGCCAGCAGTTTATGGGGAGGTAGTCGGGGTACGCAGTATTTT. It is translated as CASSLWGGSRGTQYF.

The sample holds a few counts of this clone. The V gene is TRBV5-4, the J gene TRBJ1-2, with 8 nucleotides matching TRBD1. CDR1 is SGHNT and CDR2 is YYREEE in the germline V gene (reference sequence). CDR3 length equals 14 residues. V shed 5 bases, J shed 4 bases, and the junction held 7 bases outside the gene matches. The CDR3 loop reads CASRGGQGSYGYTF. CDR3 DNA sequence: TGTGCCAGCAGGGGCGGACAGGGTAGCTATGGCTACACCTTC.

The V and J genes are TRBV28 and TRBJ2-7; the match to TRBD2 covers 15 bases. The V gene end was trimmed by 10 bases and the J gene end by 6 bases; junction bases not matched to a gene: 1. This CDR3 is 12 amino acids long. Germline V CDR1 and CDR2: MDHEN, SYDVKM. CDR3 coding DNA: TGTGCCACGGGACTAGCGGGAGGCGAGCAGTACTTC. Protein product: CATGLAGGEQYF.

As for this clone: In the same sample, other DNA sequences code for this CDR3. The genes are TRBV7-9 and TRBJ2-2; TRBD2 might be the D (5 bases). From germline, CDR1 is SEHNR and CDR2 FQNEAQ (reference sequence). Trimming stripped 2 bases from V and 9 bases from J, with 19 bases between. CDR3 size: 16 residues. The CDR3 nucleotides read TGTGCCAGCAGCTTACCGAGGACTGCCGAGGTCCGGGAGCTGTTTTTT. Translating it yields CASSLPRTAEVRELFF.